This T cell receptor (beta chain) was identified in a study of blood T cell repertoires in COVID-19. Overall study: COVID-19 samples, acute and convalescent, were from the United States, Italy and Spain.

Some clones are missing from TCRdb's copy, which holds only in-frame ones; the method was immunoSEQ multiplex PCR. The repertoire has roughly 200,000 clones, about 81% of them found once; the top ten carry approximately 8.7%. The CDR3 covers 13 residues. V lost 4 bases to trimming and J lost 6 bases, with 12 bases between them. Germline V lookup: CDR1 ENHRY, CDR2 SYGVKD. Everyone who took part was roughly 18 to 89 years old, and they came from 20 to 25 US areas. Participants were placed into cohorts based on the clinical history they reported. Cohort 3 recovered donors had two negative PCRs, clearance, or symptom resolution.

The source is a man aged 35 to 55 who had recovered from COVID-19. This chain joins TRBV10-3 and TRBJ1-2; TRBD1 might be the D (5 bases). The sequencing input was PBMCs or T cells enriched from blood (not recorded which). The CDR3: CAISGGQGDGYTF. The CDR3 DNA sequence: TGTGCCATCAGTGGGGGTCAGGGCGATGGCTACACCTTC.